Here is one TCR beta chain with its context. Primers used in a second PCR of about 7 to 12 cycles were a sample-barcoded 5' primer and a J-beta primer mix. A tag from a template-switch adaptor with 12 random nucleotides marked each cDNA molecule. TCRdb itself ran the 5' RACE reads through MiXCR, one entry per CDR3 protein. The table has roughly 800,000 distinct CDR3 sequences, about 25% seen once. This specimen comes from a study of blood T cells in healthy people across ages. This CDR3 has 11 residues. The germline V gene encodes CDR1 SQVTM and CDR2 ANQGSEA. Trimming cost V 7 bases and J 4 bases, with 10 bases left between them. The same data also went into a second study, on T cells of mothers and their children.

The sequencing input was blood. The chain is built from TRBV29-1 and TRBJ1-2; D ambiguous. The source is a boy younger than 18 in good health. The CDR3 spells CSGEGSYGYTF. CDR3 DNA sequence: TGCAGCGGAGAGGGAAGCTATGGCTACACCTTC.